This TCR beta chain was observed in a study of OX40 agonist ivuxolimab in advanced cancers. Trimming cost V 2 bases and J 2 bases; bases outside gene matches: 14. Germline CDR1 is KGHSH and CDR2 is LQKENI. This CDR3 region has 18 residues. At baseline, cycle 4 day 1, and cycle 7 day 1, blood was sampled. Study results and caveats: With doses of 0.1-3.0 mg/kg, partial responders showed among the lowest clonal expansion. Some patients without response likewise showed low normalized clonal expansion.

TCRdb's table, derived via immunoSEQ multiplex PCR, lists solely in-frame clones and lacks some. The sample consists of 30,000 to 45,000 clones, about three quarters of them appearing once. As for this clone: Its cognate antigen is unknown.

The sequences come from CD4+ or CD8+ T cells sorted from blood, collected in a trial of the OX40 agonist ivuxolimab. This chain links TRBV18 with TRBJ2-5; 7 bases agree with TRBD2. The clonotype comes from an adult with an advanced solid tumor such as melanoma, head and neck, liver or kidney cancer. The CDR3: CASSPRIGSTAGQETQYF. For the CDR3, the DNA is TGTGCCAGCTCACCAAGGATAGGTTCAACAGCGGGACAAGAGACCCAGTACTTC.